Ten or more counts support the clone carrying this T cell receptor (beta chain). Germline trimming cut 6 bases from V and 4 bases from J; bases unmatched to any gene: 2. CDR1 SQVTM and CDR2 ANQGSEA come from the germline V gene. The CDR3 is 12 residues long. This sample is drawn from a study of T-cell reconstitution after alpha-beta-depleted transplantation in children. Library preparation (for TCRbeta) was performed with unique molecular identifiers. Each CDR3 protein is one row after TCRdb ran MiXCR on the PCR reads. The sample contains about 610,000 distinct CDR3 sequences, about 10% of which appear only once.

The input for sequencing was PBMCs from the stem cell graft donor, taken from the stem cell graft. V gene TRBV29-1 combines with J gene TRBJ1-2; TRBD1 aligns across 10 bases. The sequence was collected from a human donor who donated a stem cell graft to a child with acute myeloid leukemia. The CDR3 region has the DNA TGCAGCGTCCGACAGGGGGCCTATGGCTACACCTTC. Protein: CSVRQGAYGYTF.